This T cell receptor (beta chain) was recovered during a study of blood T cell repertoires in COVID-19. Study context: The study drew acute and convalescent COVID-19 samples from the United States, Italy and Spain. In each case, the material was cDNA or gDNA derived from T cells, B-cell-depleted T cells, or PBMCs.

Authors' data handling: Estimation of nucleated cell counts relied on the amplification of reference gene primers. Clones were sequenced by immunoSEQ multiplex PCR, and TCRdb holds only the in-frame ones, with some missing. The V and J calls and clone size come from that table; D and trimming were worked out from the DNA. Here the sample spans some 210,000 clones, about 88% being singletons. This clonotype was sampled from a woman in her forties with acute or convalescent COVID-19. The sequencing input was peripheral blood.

CDR3 sequence: CASSLISGFQETQYF. The CDR3 nucleotides are TGTGCCAGCAGCCTGATATCCGGGTTCCAAGAGACCCAGTACTTC. The rearrangement joins TRBV5-4 to TRBJ2-5; D gene ambiguous. The CDR3 extends over 15 amino acids. V was shortened by 4 bases and J by 1 base, with 14 bases between the two germline ends. Per germline, CDR1 SGHNT and CDR2 YYREEE (reference sequence).